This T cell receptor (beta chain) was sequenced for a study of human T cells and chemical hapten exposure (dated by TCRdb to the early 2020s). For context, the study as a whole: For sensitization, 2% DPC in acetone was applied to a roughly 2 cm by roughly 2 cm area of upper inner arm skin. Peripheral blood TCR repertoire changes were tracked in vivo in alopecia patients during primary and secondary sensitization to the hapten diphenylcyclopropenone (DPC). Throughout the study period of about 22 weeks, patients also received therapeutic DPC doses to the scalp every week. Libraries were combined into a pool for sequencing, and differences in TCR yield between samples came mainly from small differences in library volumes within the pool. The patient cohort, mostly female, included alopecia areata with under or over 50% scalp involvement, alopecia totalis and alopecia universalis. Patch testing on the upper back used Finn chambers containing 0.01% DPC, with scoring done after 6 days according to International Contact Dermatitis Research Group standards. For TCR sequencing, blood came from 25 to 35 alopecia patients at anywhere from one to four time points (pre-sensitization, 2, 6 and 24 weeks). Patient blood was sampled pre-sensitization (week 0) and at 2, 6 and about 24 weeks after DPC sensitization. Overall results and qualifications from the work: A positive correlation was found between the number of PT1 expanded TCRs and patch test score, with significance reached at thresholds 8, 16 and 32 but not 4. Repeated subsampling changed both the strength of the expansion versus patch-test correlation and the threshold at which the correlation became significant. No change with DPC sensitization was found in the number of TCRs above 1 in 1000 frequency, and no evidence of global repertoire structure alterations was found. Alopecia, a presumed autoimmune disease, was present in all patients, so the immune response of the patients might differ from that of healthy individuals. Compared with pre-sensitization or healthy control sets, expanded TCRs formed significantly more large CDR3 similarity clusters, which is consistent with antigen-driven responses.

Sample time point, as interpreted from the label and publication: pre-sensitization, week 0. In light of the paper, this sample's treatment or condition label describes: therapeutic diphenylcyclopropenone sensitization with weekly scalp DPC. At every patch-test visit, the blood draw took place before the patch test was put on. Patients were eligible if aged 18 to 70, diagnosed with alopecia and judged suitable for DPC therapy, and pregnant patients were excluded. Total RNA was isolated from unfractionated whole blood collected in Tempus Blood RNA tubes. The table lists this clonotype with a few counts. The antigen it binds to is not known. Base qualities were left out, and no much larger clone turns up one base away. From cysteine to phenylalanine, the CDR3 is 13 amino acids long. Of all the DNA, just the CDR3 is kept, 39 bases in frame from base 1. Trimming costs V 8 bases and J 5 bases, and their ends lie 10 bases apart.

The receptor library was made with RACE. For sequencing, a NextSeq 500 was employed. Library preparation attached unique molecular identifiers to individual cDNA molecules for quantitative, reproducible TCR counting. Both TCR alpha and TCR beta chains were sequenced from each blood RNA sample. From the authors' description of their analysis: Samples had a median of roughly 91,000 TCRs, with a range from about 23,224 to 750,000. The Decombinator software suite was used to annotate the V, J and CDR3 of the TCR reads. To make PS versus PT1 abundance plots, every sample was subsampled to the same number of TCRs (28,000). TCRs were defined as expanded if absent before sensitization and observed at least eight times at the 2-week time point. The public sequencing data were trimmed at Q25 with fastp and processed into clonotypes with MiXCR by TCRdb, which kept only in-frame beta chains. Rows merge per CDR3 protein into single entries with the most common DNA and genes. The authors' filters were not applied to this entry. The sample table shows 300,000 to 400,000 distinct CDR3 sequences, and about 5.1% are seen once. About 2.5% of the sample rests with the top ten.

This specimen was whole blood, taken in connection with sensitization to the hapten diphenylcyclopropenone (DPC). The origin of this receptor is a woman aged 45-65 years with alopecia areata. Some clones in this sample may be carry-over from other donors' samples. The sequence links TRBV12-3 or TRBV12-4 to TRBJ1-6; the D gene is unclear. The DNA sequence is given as TGTGCCAGCCTACAGTCCCATAATTCACCCCTCCACTTT. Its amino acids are CASLQSHNSPLHF.